The 14 T cell receptor beta chains given below trace back to one sample, sequenced in a study of lymphopenia after photon versus proton radiotherapy. Some clones are missing from TCRdb's copy, which holds only in-frame ones; the method was immunoSEQ multiplex PCR. The sample includes 50,000 to 65,000 clones, roughly 87% seen only once; the top ten take 9.5% to 15%. This sample comprised peripheral blood, obtained from a patient treated with proton-based radiotherapy. The receptors shown here come from an older man with esophageal cancer.

By share, this clone ranks as medium-sized. V usage is TRBV5-1 and J usage is TRBJ1-4, with D perhaps TRBD1 (5 bases). The V end lost 0 bases, the J end lost 6 bases, and 9 bases lay between the germline ends. Germline V CDR1 and CDR2: SGHRS, YFSETQ. The CDR3 loop spans 14 amino acids. The CDR3 DNA follows: TGCGCCAGCAGCTTGGGTGGGACGGATGAAAAACTGTTTTTT. It encodes CASSLGGTDEKLFF.

The chain employs TRBV13 and TRBJ2-7; D not certain. CDR1 and CDR2 from the germline V gene are PRHDT and FYEKMQ (reference sequence). Trimming stripped 6 bases from V and 0 bases from J, with 9 bases between. This CDR3 has 13 amino acids. In DNA, the CDR3 is TGTGCCAGCAGTGCGGAAAACTCCTACGAGCAGTACTTC. Encoded protein: CASSAENSYEQYF.

The chain joins TRBV6-5 to TRBJ1-3, with D hard to call. The germline V gene has CDR1 MNHEY and CDR2 SVGAGI. V lost 0 bases to trimming and J lost 0 bases, with 6 bases between them. The CDR3 sequence is 15 residues long. The CDR3 here is CASSYSEGSGNTIYF. CDR3 DNA sequence: TGTGCCAGCAGTTACTCGGAGGGCTCTGGAAACACCATATATTTT.

The chain uses TRBV18 and TRBJ2-3; D gene ambiguous. The CDR3 totals 15 residues. Germline-derived CDR1 and CDR2 are KGHSH and LQKENI. V was clipped by 2 bases and J by 4 bases, with 13 bases between them. The CDR3 coding sequence is TGTGCCAGCTCACCAAAGAATTTGGATTCAGATACGCAGTATTTT. The encoded protein is CASSPKNLDSDTQYF.

The chain has TRBV7-9 and TRBJ2-1, with D possibly being TRBD2 (6 bases). V shed 6 bases and J shed 0 bases, with 15 bases lying between them. This CDR3 is built from 16 residues. Per germline, CDR1 SEHNR and CDR2 FQNEAQ (reference sequence). The CDR3 sequence: CASRSPRGDSYNEQFF. In DNA, the CDR3 is TGTGCCAGCAGATCACCTCGCGGGGACTCCTACAATGAGCAGTTCTTC.

The chain carries TRBV7-2 and TRBJ1-1; D may be TRBD1 (5 bases). This CDR3 spans 14 amino acids. Between the trimmed V and J ends, which lost 4 bases and 0 bases, there was a span of 9 bases. From germline, CDR1 is SGHTA and CDR2 FQGNSA. The CDR3 region has the DNA TGTGCCAGCAGCTGGGACGGGCTGAACACTGAAGCTTTCTTT. This codes for CASSWDGLNTEAFF.

The chain recombines TRBV7-9 with TRBJ2-7, with 7 nucleotides matching TRBD1. V lost 5 bases to trimming and J lost 3 bases; unmatched junction nucleotides: 7. This CDR3 region has 14 residues. Germline CDR1 and CDR2: SEHNR and FQNEAQ (reference sequence). The CDR3 DNA follows: TGTGCCAGCAGCCTTACAGGGGCAGACTACGAGCAGTACTTC. Translation: CASSLTGADYEQYF.

The chain is built from TRBV5-8 and TRBJ2-7, with 7 bases aligning to TRBD1. The CDR3 has 15 residues. V shed 4 bases, J shed 1 base, and the junction held 8 bases outside the gene matches. Per germline, CDR1 SGHTS and CDR2 YDEGEE. CDR3 coding DNA: TGTGCCAGCAGCCCTTGGGACAGTCGTTCCTACGAGCAGTACTTC. As protein: CASSPWDSRSYEQYF.

The gene calls are TRBV15 and TRBJ2-1, with a tentative D call TRBD1 (5 bases). V was pared by 0 bases and J by 1 base, with 10 bases between. This CDR3 is 16 amino acids long. CDR1 LNHNV and CDR2 YYDKDF come from the germline V gene (reference sequence). The CDR3 loop is CATSRDSPGSYNEQFF. In nucleotides, the CDR3 is TGTGCCACCAGCAGAGATTCGCCAGGGTCCTACAATGAGCAGTTCTTC.

On this clone: Other DNA sequences in this specimen translate into the identical CDR3. CDR3 sequence reads: CASSPTGLAGAYEQYF. The CDR3 DNA follows: TGTGCCAGCAGCCCGACTGGACTAGCGGGGGCATACGAGCAGTACTTC. The gene calls are TRBV27 and TRBJ2-7; the match to TRBD2 covers 13 bases. Germline V gene data show CDR1 as MNHEY and CDR2 as SMNVEV (reference sequence). CDR3 length: 16 amino acids. V lost 6 bases to trimming and J lost 4 bases; unmatched junction nucleotides: 9.

CDR3 region: CASSTPGRFSGNTIYF. CDR3 DNA: TGTGCCAGCAGCACCCCTGGACGGTTCTCTGGAAACACCATATATTTT. This chain connects TRBV7-9 to TRBJ1-3; D not resolved. CDR1 SEHNR and CDR2 FQNEAQ come from the germline V gene (reference sequence). This CDR3 comprises 16 residues. V was shortened by 5 bases and J by 0 bases, with 14 bases between the two germline ends.

This chain connects TRBV7-2 to TRBJ2-1, with a weak D call TRBD2 (6 bases). This CDR3 region has 14 residues. Germline V gene data show CDR1 as SGHTA and CDR2 as FQGNSA. V was pared by 2 bases and J by 3 bases, with 8 bases between. The CDR3 is CASSLPGDYNEQFF. The CDR3 nucleotides read TGTGCCAGCAGCTTACCGGGGGACTACAATGAGCAGTTCTTC.

The chain carries TRBV5-4 and TRBJ2-1; TRBD1 agrees at 9 bases. Losses at the gene ends were 2 bases for V and 5 bases for J; bases not matched to a gene: 5. Per the germline V gene, CDR1 is SGHNT and CDR2 is YYREEE (reference sequence). The CDR3 has 15 amino acids. The CDR3 sequence is CASSFKDRGNNEQFF. For the CDR3, the DNA is TGTGCCAGCAGCTTTAAGGACAGGGGAAACAATGAGCAGTTCTTC.

The chain links TRBV11-2 to TRBJ2-3; a weak D match, TRBD2 (5 bases). CDR1 and CDR2 from the germline V gene are SGHAT and FQNNGV. The CDR3 covers 15 residues. V gave up 2 bases and J gave up 2 bases, with 11 bases separating them. The CDR3 sequence: CASSLSSGSTDTQYF. The CDR3 coding sequence is TGTGCCAGCAGCTTAAGTTCGGGATCCACAGATACGCAGTATTTT.